Listed here are 7 T cell receptor beta chains from one sample, sequenced in a study of blood T cell repertoires in COVID-19. Using immunoSEQ multiplex PCR, the repertoire was profiled, and TCRdb retains in-frame clones only, with some absent. The sample includes a few hundred thousand clones, approximately 89% of them seen just once. The sequencing sample was made of PBMCs or T cells enriched from blood (not recorded which). The source is a man aged 35 to 55 in a cohort exposed to, infected with or recovered from COVID-19 (not recorded which).

This clone appeared a few times. The same CDR3 can be traced to other DNA sequences in this sample. The chain links TRBV18 to TRBJ1-2, with 8 bases matching TRBD1. The germline gives CDR1 KGHSH, CDR2 LQKENI. The V gene end was trimmed by 5 bases and the J gene end by 4 bases; junction bases not matched to a gene: 3. The CDR3 has 13 residues. CDR3 loop: CASSGGQGYGYTF. The DNA of the CDR3 is TGTGCCAGCTCAGGTGGACAGGGCTATGGCTACACCTTC.

The CDR3 here is CASSLRQEWAGELFF. CDR3 in DNA: TGTGCCAGCAGCCTCCGACAGGAATGGGCCGGGGAGCTGTTTTTT. The chain employs TRBV7-9 and TRBJ2-2; tentative D call: TRBD1 (6 bases). Germline V gene lookup returns CDR1 SEHNR and CDR2 FQNEAQ (reference sequence). CDR3 size: 15 residues. Trimming stripped 5 bases from V and 6 bases from J, with 16 bases between. The whole variable domain, filled in from reference TRBV7-9 and TRBJ2-2, reads DTGVSQNPRHKITKRGQNVTFRCDPISEHNRLYWYRQTLGQGPEFLTYFQNEAQLEKSRLLSDRFSAERPKGSFSTLEIQRTEQGDSAMYLCASSLRQEWAGELFFGEGSRLTVL.

The chain joins TRBV5-1 to TRBJ2-1; TRBD2 matches at 12 bases. This CDR3 is built from 16 residues. J was trimmed by 6 bases and V by 4 bases; bases with no gene match: 8. Germline V gene sequence: CDR1 SGHRS, CDR2 YFSETQ. CDR3 in amino acids: CASSGLAGGEVNEQFF. CDR3 DNA sequence: TGCGCCAGCAGCGGGCTAGCGGGAGGGGAAGTCAATGAGCAGTTCTTC.

V and J are TRBV6-2 or TRBV6-3 and TRBJ2-4, with 8 bases lining up with TRBD1. Trimming at V came to 2 bases and at J to 3 bases, leaving 6 bases not matched to a gene. Germline V gene sequence: CDR1 MNHEY, CDR2 SVGEGT. This CDR3 contains 16 residues. The CDR3 DNA is TGTGCCAGCAGTTACCCTCCCACAGGGGGCAAAAACATTCAGTACTTC. Translated: CASSYPPTGGKNIQYF.

DNA of the CDR3: TGTGCCAGCAGAGGGGACAGGGAGGGGAATGAGCAGTTCTTC. It specifies CASRGDREGNEQFF. V is TRBV27 and J is TRBJ2-1, with 9 bases lining up with TRBD1. Losses at the gene ends were 6 bases for V and 7 bases for J; bases not matched to a gene: 7. Germline V CDR1 and CDR2: MNHEY, SMNVEV (reference sequence). This CDR3 has 14 residues.

The chain joins TRBV6-2 or TRBV6-3 to TRBJ2-7, with TRBD2 identical over 11 bases. CDR1 MNHEY and CDR2 SVGEGT come from the germline V gene. The CDR3 is made up of 15 amino acids. V shed 4 bases and J 6 bases; nucleotides not matched to a gene: 8. The CDR3 DNA is TGTGCCAGCAGTTGGGTTGTCCTAGCGGGAGGCGAGCAGTACTTC. It is translated as CASSWVVLAGGEQYF.

The chain joins TRBV18 to TRBJ2-3; the match to TRBD2 covers 7 bases. The CDR3 runs to 15 residues. The germline CDR1 and CDR2 sequences are KGHSH and LQKENI. With V trimmed by 5 bases and J by 5 bases, 10 bases remained unmatched. CDR3 amino acids: CASSTGLGAEDTQYF. The CDR3 region has the DNA TGTGCCAGCTCAACCGGACTAGGGGCAGAAGATACGCAGTATTTT.